This T cell receptor beta chain derives from a study of cytomegalovirus exposure and HLA in healthy donors. The CDR3 spans 14 residues. With 6 bases removed from V and 1 base from J, the gap between germline ends came to 12 bases. CDR1 is MDHEN, CDR2 SYDVKM, per germline. 13 Jbeta primers and 60 Vbeta primers were used for the PCR. In the source study's methods: Roughly 11 million of the 60 million to 80 million unique TCR beta chains counted in a later analysis were shared. Clones were sequenced by immunoSEQ multiplex PCR, and TCRdb holds only the in-frame ones, with some missing. V, J and clone size are those of that table, while D and trimming were read from the DNA. The repertoire consists of 200,000 or so clones, with roughly 84% occurring once and the leading ten covering around 0.25%. Remarks on this clone: What it binds is unknown.

Study-wide points: Later work showed greater clonal expansion in HLA-associated TCR beta chains than in equally common others.

The chain has TRBV28 and TRBJ1-1; D is unclear. This receptor was identified in a boy aged 10-17 years in good health and CMV-seronegative. Sequenced sample: PBMCs. The CDR3 protein is CASRREQKNTEAFF. The CDR3 DNA sequence: TGTGCCAGCAGGCGAGAACAGAAGAACACTGAAGCTTTCTTT. The full variable domain, its missing parts supplied by reference TRBV28 and TRBJ1-1, is DVKVTQSSRYLVKRTGEKVFLECVQDMDHENMFWYRQDPGLGLRLIYFSYDVKMKEKGDIPEGYSVSREKKERFSLILESASTNQTSMYLCASRREQKNTEAFFGQGTRLTVV.